The 11 T cell receptor beta chains reported below all come from one sample, sequenced in a study of T cell responses to AZD1222 COVID-19 vaccine. Profiling relied on immunoSEQ multiplex PCR, and the TCRdb table lists in-frame clones only, not all of them. The sample comprises 200,000 to 250,000 clones, more than 85% of which are singletons, and roughly 1% rests with the top ten. The material sequenced was peripheral blood, taken on day 0 of MenACWY control vaccination. Source of these receptors: an adult in good health.

This clone was found once. The CDR3 DNA sequence: TGTGCCAGCAGCCAACAGGGTATAACTGAAGCTTTCTTT. Translation gives CASSQQGITEAFF. The rearrangement links TRBV3-1 (or the pseudogene TRBV3-2) to TRBJ1-1; a weak D match, TRBD1 (5 bases). The germline V gene has CDR1 LGHDT and CDR2 YNNKEL (reference sequence). Trimming took off 2 bases at V and 5 bases at J, with 9 bases between the two ends. The CDR3 contains 13 residues.

This chain links TRBV4-1 with TRBJ1-1, with D hard to call. From germline, CDR1 is MGHRA and CDR2 YSYEKL. The V end was cut by 0 bases, the J end by 3 bases, with 5 bases between. There are 13 residues in the CDR3. DNA for the CDR3: TGCGCCAGCAGCCAAGATAGGGACACTGAAGCTTTCTTT. It specifies CASSQDRDTEAFF.

The chain has TRBV19 and TRBJ2-7; 7 bases match TRBD1. The CDR3 sequence is 14 residues long. Germline V gives CDR1 LNHDA, CDR2 SQIVND (reference sequence). V shed 5 bases, J shed 1 base, and the junction held 5 bases outside the gene matches. In DNA form, the CDR3 reads TGTGCCAGTAGTCCTCGGACAGGTTCCTACGAGCAGTACTTC. Residues: CASSPRTGSYEQYF.

This chain uses TRBV5-1 with TRBJ1-2; maybe TRBD1 (5 bases). This CDR3 has 16 amino acids. Germline CDR1 reads SGHRS; CDR2 reads YFSETQ. V was cut by 5 bases and J by 3 bases, with 20 bases left in between. The CDR3 spells CASSYHPGLGDYGYTF. The DNA for the CDR3 is TGCGCCAGCAGTTACCACCCGGGGCTTGGAGACTATGGCTACACCTTC.

This clone was observed once. The chain couples TRBV18 to TRBJ1-2, with D perhaps matching TRBD1 (5 bases). V gave up 3 bases and J gave up 1 base, with 15 bases separating them. Germline V lookup: CDR1 KGHSH, CDR2 LQKENI. This CDR3 has 16 amino acids. The CDR3 spells CASSPRGGHINYGYTF. CDR3 coding DNA: TGTGCCAGCTCACCTCGCGGAGGACATATTAACTATGGCTACACCTTC.

A remark on this clone: The sample holds other DNA sequences that translate to the same CDR3. The chain joins TRBV5-1 to TRBJ1-5; D not resolved. The CDR3 contains 13 residues. Per the germline V gene, CDR1 is SGHRS and CDR2 is YFSETQ. V was cut by 0 bases and J by 4 bases, with 5 bases left in between. CDR3 bases: TGCGCCAGCAGCTTGGACTCAAATCAGCCCCAGCATTTT. This translates into CASSLDSNQPQHF. The complete variable domain, with remaining parts taken from reference TRBV5-1 and TRBJ1-5, reads KAGVTQTPRYLIKTRGQQVTLSCSPISGHRSVSWYQQTPGQGLQFLFEYFSETQRNKGNFPGRFSGRQFSNSRSEMNVSTLELGDSALYLCASSLDSNQPQHFGDGTRLSIL.

This rearrangement joins TRBV6-5 to TRBJ1-5, with TRBD1 matching over 9 bases. The CDR3 has 13 residues. V gave up 11 bases and J gave up 4 bases; unmatched junction bases: 6. The V gene's germline CDR1 is MNHEY and CDR2 SVGAGI. CDR3 sequence (DNA): TGTGCCGCCCGGGGGACAGGGAATCAGCCCCAGCATTTT. It encodes CAARGTGNQPQHF.

The rearrangement uses TRBV29-1 and TRBJ2-7; D possibly corresponds to TRBD1 (6 bases). The CDR3 sequence is 12 residues long. Trimming took off 6 bases at V and 1 base at J, with 10 bases between the two ends. Germline loops: CDR1 SQVTM, CDR2 ANQGSEA. The CDR3 loop is CSVSQGSYEQYF. The CDR3 DNA follows: TGCAGCGTATCACAGGGTTCCTACGAGCAGTACTTC.

The chain carries TRBV30 and TRBJ1-4; D is perhaps TRBD1 (5 bases). CDR1 and CDR2 (germline): GTSNPN, SVGIG (reference sequence). Trimming shortened V by 2 bases and J by 7 bases, and 14 bases separated the two germline ends. The length of the CDR3 is 14 residues. The CDR3 sequence: CAWSLWGTAEKLFF. The DNA of the CDR3 is TGTGCCTGGAGTCTCTGGGGGACGGCTGAAAAACTGTTTTTT.

V gene TRBV7-8 combines with J gene TRBJ1-6; D is possibly TRBD1 (6 bases). Germline CDR1 SGHVS, CDR2 FQNEAQ. The ends were cut back, 5 bases at V and 2 bases at J, with 10 bases in the middle. The CDR3 spans 15 residues. CDR3 loop: CASSLGGAYNSPLHF. The CDR3 DNA reads as TGTGCCAGCAGCCTAGGGGGGGCCTATAATTCACCCCTCCACTTT.

J is TRBJ1-6 and V is TRBV7-9; the D is unclear. This CDR3 has 14 amino acids. V dropped 5 bases and J dropped 5 bases, with 10 bases sitting between them. CDR1 is SEHNR and CDR2 is FQNEAQ in the germline V gene (reference sequence). The CDR3 here is CASSPGADNSPLHF. CDR3 bases: TGTGCCAGCAGCCCGGGCGCAGATAATTCACCCCTCCACTTT.